This TCR beta chain was sequenced during a study of OX40 agonist ivuxolimab in advanced cancers. The repertoire was sequenced with immunoSEQ multiplex PCR; TCRdb's copy has only in-frame clones and lacks some. The sample has about 66,000 clones; approximately 90% are singletons. Germline assignment: CDR1 SEHNR and CDR2 FQNEAQ (reference sequence). The CDR3 has 12 residues. V was clipped by 4 bases and J by 4 bases, with 7 bases between them. This chain joins TRBV7-9 and TRBJ2-5; tentative D call: TRBD1 (6 bases). This sequence originates from an adult with an advanced solid tumor such as melanoma, head and neck, liver or kidney cancer. The material sequenced was CD4+ or CD8+ T cells sorted from blood, taken in a trial of the OX40 agonist ivuxolimab. The CDR3 coding sequence is TGTGCCAGCAGCTCGACAGGAGAGACCCAGTACTTC. This codes for CASSSTGETQYF.